This T cell receptor (beta chain) was profiled in a study of neurological immune-mediated disorders. The CDR3 consists of 13 residues. Trimming cost V 4 bases and J 2 bases; bases outside gene matches: 2. Germline lookup yields CDR1 DFQATT and CDR2 SNEGSKA (reference sequence). 5'RACE with 10-nucleotide random UMIs generated the cDNA. From the 5' RACE reads, TCRdb called clonotypes with MiXCR, one entry per CDR3 protein. The profile shows approximately 74,000 distinct CDR3 sequences, about 9.5% of them singletons. For the unsorted libraries, 2 million PBMCs stored at -80 C served as input. This clonotype showed up just a few times. What it recognizes is unknown. Study results and limitations: None of the CDR3 amino acid sequences in expanded clones turned up in more than one subject, which points to private repertoires in all groups. HTLV-1-associated myelopathy had the most TCR clonal expansion, whereas multiple sclerosis had the least (lower than in healthy controls).

The source of this sequence is a man between 45 and 60 years old in good health. The chain links TRBV20-1 to TRBJ2-3; 8 bases are a match to TRBD2. The specimen sequenced was PBMCs. The DNA of the CDR3 is TGCAGTGCTACAGCGGGGGCCACAGATACGCAGTATTTT. Translating gives CSATAGATDTQYF.